A selection of T cell receptor beta chains follows, all from one sample in a study of blood T cell repertoires in COVID-19. Measured with immunoSEQ multiplex PCR; TCRdb has only the in-frame clones, and not every one. The table shows roughly 120,000 clones, with around 84% occurring only once. Sequenced material: peripheral blood. These receptors came from an elderly woman with active or convalescent COVID-19. Both conserved end residues are part of each CDR3. The D gene is left open where the match is weak. Clone size appears in some rows only: once, few, many, or a class for an expanded clone.

j_call d_call clone_size v_call cdr3_nt cdr3_aa
TRBJ2-3 TRBD1 . TRBV5-1 TGCGCCAGCAGCGGGACAGCGGGCACAGATACGCAGTATTTT CASSGTAGTDTQYF
TRBJ2-5 TRBD2 . TRBV7-7 TGTGCTAGCAGCTTAGCGGCTAGCGGGCAAGAGACCCAGTACTTC CASSLAASGQETQYF
TRBJ1-1 . . TRBV4-1 TGCGCCAGCAGCCAAGATGATCCCGGGAACACTGAAGCTTTCTTT CASSQDDPGNTEAFF
TRBJ1-6 TRBD1 . TRBV18 TGTGCCAGCTCCCGGGACAGCGCCTATAATTCACCCCTCCACTTT CASSRDSAYNSPLHF
TRBJ2-6 . . TRBV28 TGTGCCAGCAGTGGAGACGCTGGGGCCAACGTCCTGACTTTC CASSGDAGANVLTF
TRBJ2-2 . . TRBV6-4 TGTGCCAGCAGTGAAGGGACTTACACCGGGGAGCTGTTTTTT CASSEGTYTGELFF
TRBJ1-3 . . TRBV6-5 TGTGCCAGCAGTCCCACAGGGAAGACTGGAAACACCATATATTTT CASSPTGKTGNTIYF
TRBJ2-7 TRBD2 . TRBV5-4 TGTGCCAGCAGCCACCCTAGCGGGATCTTAACTTCTTACGAGCAGTACTTC CASSHPSGILTSYEQYF
TRBJ2-7 TRBD1 once TRBV10-2 TGCGCCAGCAGTGAGAGGGACAGGGGGCGTCTCGGGTACTTC CASSERDRGRLGYF
TRBJ2-7 . . TRBV5-4 TGTGCCAGCAGCTTGAATCTTGGTAGCGCTCGCGAGCAGTACTTC CASSLNLGSAREQYF
TRBJ2-7 TRBD2 . TRBV4-2 TGTGCCAGCAGCCAAGATGGGCTAGCGGGAGCCTACGAGCAGTACTTC CASSQDGLAGAYEQYF
TRBJ1-5 . . TRBV19 TGTGCCAGTATGACAGGCGATTATAGCAATCAGCCCCAGCATTTT CASMTGDYSNQPQHF
TRBJ1-6 . . TRBV4-1 TGCGCCAGCAGCTACAATACTCAGGCCCTCCACTTT CASSYNTQALHF
TRBJ2-3 . . TRBV5-4 TGTGCCAGCAGCTTGGCCGGAGGCGATACGCAGTATTTT CASSLAGGDTQYF
TRBJ2-2 TRBD1 . TRBV18 TGTGCCAGCTCACCGAACGGACAGGGGATGTTTACCGGGGAGCTGTTTTTT CASSPNGQGMFTGELFF
TRBJ1-3 TRBD1 . TRBV18 TGTGCCAGCTCACCACGACAGGGGGATTATTCTGGAAACACCATATATTTT CASSPRQGDYSGNTIYF
TRBJ1-5 . few TRBV5-1 TGCGCCAGCAGCTGGGGAGGTGGGGATACCGGCAATCAGCCCCAGCATTTT CASSWGGGDTGNQPQHF
TRBJ2-2 . . TRBV11-2 TGTGCCAGCAGCTCCCCGGAGCGGGTGAACACCGGGGAGCTGTTTTTT CASSSPERVNTGELFF
TRBJ2-7 . . TRBV27 TGTGCCAGCAGTTTGGGCAGAAGCTCCTACGAGCAGTACTTC CASSLGRSSYEQYF
TRBJ2-6 . . TRBV4-2 TGTGCCAGCAGCCAATCTACAGGGGGGGCCAACGTCCTGACTTTC CASSQSTGGANVLTF
TRBJ2-2 . few TRBV24-1 TGTGCCACCAGTGATTTAGTACAGAACACCGGGGAGCTGTTTTTT CATSDLVQNTGELFF
TRBJ1-2 . . TRBV20-1 TGCAGTGCTAGTACGGGGGAAACTAACTATGGCTACACCTTC CSASTGETNYGYTF
TRBJ2-1 TRBD2 . TRBV10-3 TGTGCCATCACCCCGGGGGCGGGAGGCCGAGATGAGCAGTTCTTC CAITPGAGGRDEQFF
TRBJ1-2 . once TRBV5-1 TGCGCCAGCAGCTTGGACAGGGCCTACTATGGCTACACCTTC CASSLDRAYYGYTF
TRBJ2-7 TRBD1 once TRBV11-1 TGTGCCAGCAGCCTAGGGACAGCTTACGAGCAGTACTTC CASSLGTAYEQYF
TRBJ2-7 TRBD2 . TRBV11-2 TGTGCCAGCAGCTCCCAGGTCACTAGCGGGTCGGGCGAGCAGTACTTC CASSSQVTSGSGEQYF
TRBJ2-7 . . TRBV29-1 TGCAGCGTCTCCCGAGGTATGAGCTCCTACGAGCAGTACTTC CSVSRGMSSYEQYF
TRBJ1-2 TRBD1 . TRBV7-8 TGTGCCAGCAGCCCGGACAGGGACTATGGCTACACCTTC CASSPDRDYGYTF
TRBJ2-3 TRBD2 . TRBV5-1 TGCGCCAGCAGCCCCGGTAGGGGCGGGGGAGATACGCAGTATTTT CASSPGRGGGDTQYF
TRBJ2-3 TRBD2 . TRBV4-2 TGTGCCAGCAGCCAAGGCGGGACTAGCGGGAGTACAGATACGCAGTATTTT CASSQGGTSGSTDTQYF
TRBJ1-1 . . TRBV28 TGTGCCAGCAGTTTATATTATAGGGGCCCTGAAGCTTTCTTT CASSLYYRGPEAFF
TRBJ2-1 . . TRBV5-4 TGTGCCAGCAGTCGCGCGGTAGCCTCCTACAATGAGCAGTTCTTC CASSRAVASYNEQFF
TRBJ2-2 . . TRBV28 TGTGCCACCTTGGGGGGTCTGGCCGGGGAGCTGTTTTTT CATLGGLAGELFF
TRBJ2-7 . . TRBV7-9 TGTGCCAGCAGCTCCCTTACCAGGGACAACTCCTACGAGCAGTACTTC CASSSLTRDNSYEQYF
TRBJ1-2 TRBD1 . TRBV6-5 TGTGCCAGCAGTTACTCGTTAGGACAGGGAGGCTACACCTTC CASSYSLGQGGYTF
TRBJ2-1 . . TRBV20-1 TGCAGTGTCAGCGGCGTCCGCAGCGTGTTCTTC CSVSGVRSVFF
TRBJ2-3 TRBD2 . TRBV6-6 TGTGCCAGCAGTACCCTAGCGGCCACAGATACGCAGTATTTT CASSTLAATDTQYF
TRBJ2-3 . . TRBV5-1 TGCGCCAGCCAGGACAGTTTGGGGGGCACAGATACGCAGTATTTT CASQDSLGGTDTQYF
TRBJ2-5 . . TRBV21-1 TGTGCCAGCAGCAAAAAAAAGTCCTCCGGGACAGGGGAAGAGACCCAGTACTTC CASSKKKSSGTGEETQYF
TRBJ1-5 TRBD1 . TRBV5-8 TGTGCCAGCAGCCAACAGGGGAGAGGGCAGCCCCAGCATTTT CASSQQGRGQPQHF
TRBJ1-6 . . TRBV28 TGTGCCAGCAGTTTATCGGCAGGGGTGGATAATTCACCCCTCCACTTT CASSLSAGVDNSPLHF
TRBJ2-2 TRBD2 . TRBV5-1 TGCGCCAGCAGCTCTCCGGGACAGGGACCTAGCGGGAGGTACACCGGGGAGCTGTTTTTT CASSSPGQGPSGRYTGELFF
TRBJ1-3 . . TRBV5-1 TGCGCCAGCAGCGGACAAGCGGGGAGCTCTGGAAACACCATATATTTT CASSGQAGSSGNTIYF
TRBJ2-1 TRBD1 . TRBV11-3 TGTGCCAGCAGCCCCGGGACAGGGTCTAATGAGCAGTTCTTC CASSPGTGSNEQFF
TRBJ2-5 TRBD2 once TRBV24-1 TGTGCCACCAGGGGGGGACTAGCGGAGACCCAGTACTTC CATRGGLAETQYF
TRBJ2-2 . once TRBV10-2 TGCGCCAGCAGTGAGTTCCCCAGGGGCGGGGAGCTGTTTTTT CASSEFPRGGELFF